These 9 T cell receptor beta chains share one sample of origin, sequenced in a study of Graves' ophthalmopathy and Graves' hyperthyroidism (dated 2018 in TCRdb). TCRdb lists the instrument as Illumina HiSeq 2000. TCR beta CDR3 regions were amplified from RNA transcripts for repertoire sequencing. The first round was an RT-PCR using HTBI primers with the Qiagen OneStep RT-PCR kit, and this first round was followed by a second-round multiplex PCR, then size selection and purification. TCRdb ran its own pipeline on the public reads, namely fastp trimming at Q25 and MiXCR clone calling, and kept in-frame beta chains. Every distinct CDR3 protein forms one entry, paired with its most common genes and DNA. The sample yields some 240,000 distinct CDR3 sequences; 45% were counted once. Less than 60% of the sample is in the top ten clones. Material: peripheral blood. The source is an adult man with Graves' ophthalmopathy.

This clonotype was seen a handful of times. V is TRBV24-1 and J is TRBJ1-5, with D uncertain. CDR1 KGHDR and CDR2 SFDVKD come from the germline V gene. V lost 2 bases and J 0 bases, leaving 16 bases between the germline ends. The CDR3 covers 18 residues. DNA of the CDR3: TGTGCCACCAGTGATTCGAAGGGAGCCTTCTATAGCAATCAGCCCCAGCATTTT. Translated: CATSDSKGAFYSNQPQHF.

This clonotype occurred a few times. The rearrangement links TRBV5-8 to TRBJ2-7, with D possibly called TRBD1 or TRBD2 (5 bases each). Per germline, CDR1 SGHTS and CDR2 YDEGEE. V was cut by 4 bases and J by 3 bases, with 11 bases left in between. The CDR3 length is 13 residues. CDR3: CASSRDGFYEQYF. In nucleotides, the CDR3 is TGTGCCAGCAGCCGGGACGGATTCTACGAGCAGTACTTC.

This clonotype appeared once. The rearrangement links TRBV14 to TRBJ1-3, with a weak D call TRBD1 (6 bases). Per germline, CDR1 SGHDN and CDR2 FVKESK. Trimming shortened V by 7 bases and J by 1 base, and 11 bases separated the two germline ends. CDR3 length equals 14 residues. CDR3 nucleotide sequence: TGTGCCAGCACCCTAGGGGGGTCTGGAAACACCATATATTTT. Translating gives CASTLGGSGNTIYF. The full variable domain, with the rest looked up from reference TRBV14 and TRBJ1-3, is EAGVTQFPSHSVIEKGQTVTLRCDPISGHDNLYWYRRVMGKEIKFLLHFVKESKQDESGMPNNRFLAERTGGTYSTLKVQPAELEDSGVYFCASTLGGSGNTIYFGEGSWLTVV.

With regard to this clonotype: Because the CDR3 is missing its conserved closing phenylalanine or tryptophan, this is likely a read error. The limits of the CDR3 on the DNA are not certain, so only TCRdb's listed CDR3 is given. The chain joins TRBV3-1 to TRBJ2-5. The CDR3 extends over 8 residues, inclusive of both ends. CDR1 and CDR2 from the germline V gene are LGHDT and YNNKEL (reference sequence). The CDR3 spells CASSQVGS.

With regard to this clonotype: A much larger clone is a single base away; this may be a read error. The chain joins TRBV20-1 to TRBJ1-5, with no clear D. The CDR3 sequence is 12 residues long. CDR1 is DFQATT and CDR2 is SNEGSKA in the germline V gene (reference sequence). V lost 6 bases, J lost 2 bases, and 8 bases lay in between. CDR3 residues: CSAGPGNQPQHF. The CDR3 coding sequence is TGCAGTGCCGGACCGGGCAATCAGCCCCAGCATTTT.

This clonotype has just a few counts. The chain is built from TRBV10-3 and TRBJ1-2, with D maybe TRBD1 (5 bases). The CDR3 runs to 14 residues. V lost 5 bases and J 5 bases, leaving 15 bases between the germline ends. Germline assignment: CDR1 ENHRY and CDR2 SYGVKD. CDR3 DNA sequence: TGTGCCATCAGTTCCGGGACCCCCTCTTATGGCTACACCTTC. Translating gives CAISSGTPSYGYTF.

This chain uses TRBV20-1 with TRBJ1-3; 9 positions match TRBD1. The CDR3 runs to 14 residues. With V trimmed by 6 bases and J by 4 bases, 7 bases remained unmatched. Looked up from germline, CDR1 is DFQATT and CDR2 is SNEGSKA (reference sequence). DNA for the CDR3: TGCAGTGCGCCTTACAGGGGGCTCGGAAACACCATATATTTT. Translating it yields CSAPYRGLGNTIYF.

Details on this clonotype: A much larger clone lies a single base off, so this may be a read error. The chain couples TRBV7-2 to TRBJ2-5; D tentatively reads TRBD1 or TRBD2 (5 bases each). CDR1 and CDR2 from the germline V gene are SGHTA and FQGNSA. This CDR3 has 13 residues. The CDR3 DNA follows: TGTGCCAGTCGTCCGGGACCCCAAGAGGCCCAGTACTTC. This gives the protein CASRPGPQEAQYF. The variable domain in full, with the rest retrieved from reference TRBV7-2 and TRBJ2-5, is GAGVSQSPSNKVTEKGKDVELRCDPISGHTALYWYRQSLGQGLEFLIYFQGNSAPDKSGLPSDRFSAERTGGSVSTLTIQRTQQEDSAVYLCASRPGPQEAQYFGPGTRLLVL.

In this sample, this clonotype turned up a few times. The V call is TRBV25-1, the J call TRBJ2-7, with 7 bases identical to TRBD1. The CDR3 spans 13 residues. Per the germline V gene, CDR1 is MGHDK and CDR2 is SYGVNS. J lost 4 bases, V lost 6 bases, and 6 bases had no gene match. The CDR3 DNA reads as TGTGCCAGCAGCGCCGGGACAGTATACGAGCAGTACTTC. This translates into CASSAGTVYEQYF.